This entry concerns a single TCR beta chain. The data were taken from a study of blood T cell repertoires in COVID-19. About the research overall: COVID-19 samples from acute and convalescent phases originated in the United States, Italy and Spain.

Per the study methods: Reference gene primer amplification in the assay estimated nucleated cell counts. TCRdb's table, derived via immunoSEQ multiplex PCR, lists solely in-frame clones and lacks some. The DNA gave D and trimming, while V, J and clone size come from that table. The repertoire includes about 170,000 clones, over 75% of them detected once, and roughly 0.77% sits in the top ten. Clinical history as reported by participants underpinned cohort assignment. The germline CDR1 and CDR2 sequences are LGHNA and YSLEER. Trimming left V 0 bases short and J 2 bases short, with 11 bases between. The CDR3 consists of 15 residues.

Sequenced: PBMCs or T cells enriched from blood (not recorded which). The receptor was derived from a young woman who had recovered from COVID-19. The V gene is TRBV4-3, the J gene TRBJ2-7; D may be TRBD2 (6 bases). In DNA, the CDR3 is TGCGCCAGCAGCCAAGATGAGGGAGGACCCTACGAGCAGTACTTC. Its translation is CASSQDEGGPYEQYF.